A single sample gave rise to the 31 T cell receptor beta chains below, sequenced in a study of T cell responses to AZD1222 COVID-19 vaccine. Measured with immunoSEQ multiplex PCR; TCRdb has only the in-frame clones, and not every one. The sample contains 100,000 to 150,000 clones, approximately 90% of which appear only once. The specimen comprised peripheral blood, sampled on day 0 of AZD1222 vaccination. The receptors originated from an adult in good health.

The V gene is TRBV6-5, the J gene TRBJ2-1; TRBD2 agrees at 8 bases. This CDR3 spans 14 amino acids. CDR1 MNHEY and CDR2 SVGAGI come from the germline V gene. After removal of 3 bases from V and 8 bases from J, the junction contained 6 bases not matched to a gene. The CDR3 loop reads CASSYFGGADEQFF. In DNA, the CDR3 is TGTGCCAGCAGTTATTTCGGGGGGGCAGATGAGCAGTTCTTC.

The chain employs TRBV6-5 and TRBJ1-5; 9 positions agree with TRBD1. Germline CDR1 reads MNHEY; CDR2 reads SVGAGI. The V and J ends lost 6 bases and 10 bases, in that order; junction bases with no gene match: 13. The CDR3 contains 15 residues. The CDR3 loop is CASSVTRTGVRPQHF. In DNA form, the CDR3 reads TGTGCCAGCAGCGTAACACGGACAGGGGTCCGACCCCAGCATTTT.

This chain connects TRBV28 to TRBJ2-5; TRBD1 is a possible D gene (6 bases). Germline V CDR1 and CDR2: MDHEN, SYDVKM. Trimming left V 6 bases short and J 3 bases short, with 14 bases between. This CDR3 has 14 residues. CDR3 nucleotides: TGTGCCAGCAGGACTACACAGGGCAAAGAGACCCAGTACTTC. It is translated as CASRTTQGKETQYF.

This sequence joins TRBV7-9 and TRBJ1-3; D remains unclear. The CDR3 consists of 14 residues. Germline CDR1 and CDR2: SEHNR and FQNEAQ (reference sequence). Trimming removed 1 base from V and 2 bases from J, with 6 bases in between. The CDR3 nucleotides are TGTGCCAGCAGCTTAGGTGGGGCTGGAAACACCATATATTTT. Amino acid sequence: CASSLGGAGNTIYF.

This chain uses TRBV6-5 with TRBJ1-2; 9 bases match TRBD1. Germline assignment: CDR1 MNHEY and CDR2 SVGAGI. The CDR3 totals 15 residues. V lost 5 bases and J lost 5; bases outside the gene matches: 9. The CDR3 loop reads CASSQGPGQGYGYTF. The DNA of the CDR3 is TGTGCCAGCAGTCAGGGCCCGGGACAGGGATATGGCTACACCTTC.

The chain employs TRBV11-3 and TRBJ1-5, with D possibly being TRBD1 (6 bases). V was cut by 3 bases and J by 4 bases, with 13 bases left in between. The CDR3 totals 15 residues. Germline CDR1 is SGHNT and CDR2 is YENEEA. CDR3 region: CASSLGRGLNQPQHF. CDR3 in DNA: TGTGCCAGCAGCTTGGGGAGGGGGTTAAATCAGCCCCAGCATTTT.

This sequence joins TRBV7-9 and TRBJ1-5, with a tentative D call TRBD1 (5 bases). Germline V gene lookup returns CDR1 SEHNR and CDR2 FQNEAQ (reference sequence). CDR3 length: 13 amino acids. Trimming cost V 5 bases and J 10 bases, with 15 bases left between them. CDR3 DNA: TGTGCCAGCAGCCCGATACCCGACAGTCCCCAGCATTTT. It specifies CASSPIPDSPQHF.

This clone appeared once. This chain links TRBV9 with TRBJ1-1, with TRBD1 as a possible D gene (5 bases). V lost 4 bases and J lost 1, with 11 bases in between. The CDR3 is made up of 14 amino acids. Germline V gene sequence: CDR1 SGDLS, CDR2 YYNGEE. In DNA, the CDR3 is TGTGCCAGCAGCAAGAGGGGCCCGAACACTGAAGCTTTCTTT. Its protein product is CASSKRGPNTEAFF.

This chain joins TRBV19 and TRBJ2-7, with D possibly matching TRBD2 (6 bases). The CDR3 extends over 15 amino acids. Looked up from germline, CDR1 is LNHDA and CDR2 is SQIVND (reference sequence). V was shortened by 6 bases and J by 2 bases, with 17 bases between the two germline ends. Here the CDR3 reads CASSLMGTSAYEQYF. The DNA of the CDR3 is TGTGCCAGTAGCCTAATGGGGACTTCTGCCTACGAGCAGTACTTC.

J is TRBJ1-5 and V is TRBV19; unclear D gene. Trimming stripped 4 bases from V and 5 bases from J, with 12 bases between. The CDR3 totals 14 residues. From germline, CDR1 is LNHDA and CDR2 SQIVND (reference sequence). The CDR3 reads CASSRGVRDQPQHF. The CDR3 DNA is TGTGCCAGTAGTAGGGGTGTAAGGGATCAGCCCCAGCATTTT.

The rearrangement links TRBV5-8 to TRBJ1-4; unclear D gene. V was cut by 3 bases and J by 7 bases, with 10 bases left in between. The CDR3 sequence is 13 residues long. CDR1 and CDR2 (germline): SGHTS, YDEGEE. In nucleotides, the CDR3 is TGTGCCAGCAGCTCCGAGATGGGTGAAAAACTGTTTTTT. This encodes CASSSEMGEKLFF.

This chain links TRBV6-5 with TRBJ1-5, with D uncertain. V was pared by 2 bases and J by 7 bases, with 15 bases between. Germline V lookup: CDR1 MNHEY, CDR2 SVGAGI. This CDR3 spans 15 amino acids. The CDR3 loop reads CASSYAVKEMQPQHF. As DNA, the CDR3 is TGTGCCAGCAGTTACGCGGTTAAGGAAATGCAGCCCCAGCATTTT.

The J gene is TRBJ1-5, the V gene TRBV7-9; D perhaps matches TRBD1 (5 bases). Germline CDR1 and CDR2: SEHNR and FQNEAQ (reference sequence). V was trimmed by 0 bases and J by 6 bases, leaving 9 bases between them. There are 14 residues in the CDR3. CDR3 sequence reads: CASSLAGAGQPQHF. As DNA, the CDR3 is TGTGCCAGCAGCTTAGCAGGGGCGGGTCAGCCCCAGCATTTT.

The J gene is TRBJ2-5, the V gene TRBV11-2; the D is unclear. There are 15 residues in the CDR3. Germline V gene sequence: CDR1 SGHAT, CDR2 FQNNGV. V was shortened by 1 base and J by 1 base, with 10 bases between the two germline ends. CDR3 residues: CASSLVYGSQETQYF. CDR3 in DNA: TGTGCCAGCAGCTTAGTCTATGGGTCCCAAGAGACCCAGTACTTC.

This chain connects TRBV10-3 to TRBJ2-2, with a weak D call TRBD1 (5 bases). Trimming left V 0 bases short and J 6 bases short, with 8 bases between. The CDR3 totals 14 residues. CDR1 is ENHRY, CDR2 SYGVKD, per germline. CDR3: CAISESMTAGELFF. The CDR3 region has the DNA TGTGCCATCAGTGAGTCGATGACAGCCGGGGAGCTGTTTTTT.

The rearrangement joins TRBV10-3 to TRBJ2-2; D gene uncertain. The CDR3 is 14 residues long. The germline V gene encodes CDR1 ENHRY and CDR2 SYGVKD. Trimming stripped 9 bases from V and 5 bases from J, with 16 bases between. CDR3: CAIKKVPRTGELFF. The CDR3 nucleotides read TGTGCCATAAAAAAAGTACCCAGGACCGGGGAGCTGTTTTTT.

V and J are TRBV5-4 and TRBJ2-7; D remains unclear. V lost 0 bases to trimming and J lost 2 bases, with 9 bases between them. The CDR3 length is 14 residues. CDR1 is SGHNT and CDR2 is YYREEE in the germline V gene (reference sequence). CDR3 in amino acids: CASSLGIFAYEQYF. CDR3 bases: TGTGCCAGCAGCTTGGGCATTTTCGCCTACGAGCAGTACTTC.

J is TRBJ2-3 and V is TRBV7-2, with D tentatively TRBD2 (6 bases). This CDR3 is 18 amino acids long. Per the germline V gene, CDR1 is SGHTA and CDR2 is FQGNSA. V shed 1 base and J shed 0 bases, with 17 bases lying between them. The CDR3 protein is CASSLVGGASGSTDTQYF. DNA of the CDR3: TGTGCCAGCAGCTTAGTTGGCGGGGCGAGTGGGAGCACAGATACGCAGTATTTT.

This chain joins TRBV6-6 and TRBJ1-1, with D possibly being TRBD1 (5 bases). V lost 7 bases, J lost 2 bases, and 20 bases lay in between. The CDR3 length is 16 residues. Germline V CDR1 and CDR2: MNHNY, SVGAGI (reference sequence). The CDR3 sequence: CASTWGGGSANTEAFF. Written as DNA, the CDR3 is TGTGCCAGCACCTGGGGGGGTGGGTCGGCTAACACTGAAGCTTTCTTT.

J is TRBJ1-1 and V is TRBV6-6; D gene unclear. V lost 2 bases to trimming and J lost 4 bases, with 8 bases between them. Germline loops: CDR1 MNHNY, CDR2 SVGAGI (reference sequence). The CDR3 is made up of 13 amino acids. The CDR3 loop reads CASSYGTFTEAFF. In DNA, the CDR3 is TGTGCCAGCAGTTACGGTACTTTCACTGAAGCTTTCTTT.

This sequence joins TRBV6-2 or TRBV6-3 and TRBJ1-5; 10 nucleotides align to TRBD1. CDR1 and CDR2 from the germline V gene are MNHEY and SVGEGT. This CDR3 has 19 residues. V lost 5 bases, J lost 0 bases, and 13 bases stayed unmatched. The CDR3 protein is CASSHQTGGRWYSNQPQHF. The CDR3 nucleotides read TGTGCCAGCAGTCACCAGACAGGGGGCCGGTGGTATAGCAATCAGCCCCAGCATTTT.

V is TRBV7-7 and J is TRBJ2-6, with 7 bases that match TRBD1. The germline V gene encodes CDR1 SSHAT and CDR2 FNYEAQ (reference sequence). This CDR3 has 18 residues. The CDR3 sequence is CAIEHRDRTLVAVNVLTF. The DNA of the CDR3 is TGTGCTATCGAGCACCGGGACAGAACCCTAGTCGCCGTGAACGTCCTGACTTTC.

V gene TRBV6-5 combines with J gene TRBJ2-7; 8 bases fit TRBD1. The CDR3 sequence is 15 residues long. J gave up 2 bases and V 6 bases, and 9 bases lay outside the gene matches. Looked up from germline, CDR1 is MNHEY and CDR2 is SVGAGI. CDR3 DNA sequence: TGTGCCAGCAGCTTCCCTCGGACAGGGACCTACGAGCAGTACTTC. It specifies CASSFPRTGTYEQYF.

The chain has TRBV6-5 and TRBJ1-5; D gene ambiguous. The CDR3 sequence is 14 residues long. V lost 6 bases and J 1 base, leaving 10 bases between the germline ends. CDR1 MNHEY and CDR2 SVGAGI come from the germline V gene. The CDR3 here is CASRPNGSNQPQHF. Written as DNA, the CDR3 is TGTGCCAGCAGACCCAATGGGAGCAATCAGCCCCAGCATTTT.

This clone was seen only once. The chain has TRBV24-1 and TRBJ2-1; 9 bases line up with TRBD1. CDR3 length equals 15 residues. CDR1 and CDR2 (germline): KGHDR, SFDVKD. J gave up 2 bases and V 7 bases, and 5 bases lay outside the gene matches. The CDR3 reads CATRTGGSPYNEQFF. The CDR3 coding sequence is TGTGCCACCAGGACAGGGGGATCACCCTACAATGAGCAGTTCTTC.

V gene TRBV6-5 combines with J gene TRBJ1-2; D is undetermined. The CDR3 consists of 11 residues. Trimming took 6 bases from V and 4 from J, leaving 6 bases between them. CDR1 is MNHEY, CDR2 SVGAGI, per germline. The CDR3 DNA reads as TGTGCCAGCAGCGTACTCTATGGCTACACCTTC. It is translated as CASSVLYGYTF.

The V call is TRBV7-3, the J call TRBJ2-1; D remains unclear. This CDR3 spans 13 amino acids. The germline V and J ends were trimmed by 5 bases and 5 bases, with 10 bases remaining between them. Germline-derived CDR1 and CDR2 are SGHTA and FQGTGA. CDR3: CASSPTYDNEQFF. DNA of the CDR3: TGTGCCAGCAGCCCGACATACGACAATGAGCAGTTCTTC.

The rearrangement joins TRBV14 to TRBJ2-7, with 12 bases that match TRBD2. Per the germline V gene, CDR1 is SGHDN and CDR2 is FVKESK. This CDR3 has 17 amino acids. V shed 0 bases, J shed 4 bases, and the junction held 7 bases outside the gene matches. The CDR3 reads CASSQDSRLAGDYEQYF. CDR3 coding DNA: TGTGCCAGCAGCCAAGATAGCCGACTAGCGGGGGATTACGAGCAGTACTTC. The full variable domain, rest sourced from reference TRBV14 and TRBJ2-7, is EAGVTQFPSHSVIEKGQTVTLRCDPISGHDNLYWYRRVMGKEIKFLLHFVKESKQDESGMPNNRFLAERTGGTYSTLKVQPAELEDSGVYFCASSQDSRLAGDYEQYFGPGTRLTVT.

V and J are TRBV19 and TRBJ1-2, with D perhaps TRBD1 (5 bases). The CDR3 spans 15 residues. Germline V CDR1 and CDR2: LNHDA, SQIVND (reference sequence). Trimming stripped 1 base from V and 7 bases from J, with 16 bases between. CDR3 DNA sequence: TGTGCCAGTAGTATAGTCTGGAGGGGCGCAGGTGGCTACACCTTC. This translates into CASSIVWRGAGGYTF.

The J gene is TRBJ2-5, the V gene TRBV7-3; D perhaps matches TRBD2 (6 bases). The V gene's germline CDR1 is SGHTA and CDR2 FQGTGA. V dropped 2 bases and J dropped 3 bases, with 7 bases sitting between them. The CDR3 extends over 13 amino acids. CDR3 DNA: TGTGCCAGCAGCTTAGGCGGGAAAGAGACCCAGTACTTC. It encodes CASSLGGKETQYF.

The sample holds one count of this clone. The chain combines TRBV18 with TRBJ2-1, with unresolved D. V was cut by 8 bases and J by 5 bases, with 7 bases left in between. CDR1 is KGHSH, CDR2 LQKENI, per germline. This CDR3 is built from 11 residues. This chain's CDR3 is CASGFNNEQFF. The CDR3 DNA is TGTGCCAGCGGATTTAACAATGAGCAGTTCTTC.